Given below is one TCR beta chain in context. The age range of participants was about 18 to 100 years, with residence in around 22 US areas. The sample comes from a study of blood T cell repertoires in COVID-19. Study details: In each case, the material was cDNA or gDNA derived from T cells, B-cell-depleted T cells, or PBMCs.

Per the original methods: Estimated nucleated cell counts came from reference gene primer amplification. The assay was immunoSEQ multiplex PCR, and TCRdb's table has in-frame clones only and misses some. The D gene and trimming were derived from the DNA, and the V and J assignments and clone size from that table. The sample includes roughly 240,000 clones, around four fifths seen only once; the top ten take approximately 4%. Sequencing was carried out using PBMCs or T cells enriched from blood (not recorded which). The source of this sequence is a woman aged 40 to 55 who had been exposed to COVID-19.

CDR3 region: CASSTPGLAGERANTGELFF. As DNA, the CDR3 is TGTGCCAGCAGCACCCCGGGACTAGCGGGGGAGCGAGCTAACACCGGGGAGCTGTTTTTT. The rearrangement joins TRBV7-9 to TRBJ2-2; TRBD2 matches at 14 bases. The ends lost 5 bases at V and 2 bases at J; junction bases unmatched: 13. This CDR3 contains 20 residues. Germline V gene data show CDR1 as SEHNR and CDR2 as FQNEAQ (reference sequence).